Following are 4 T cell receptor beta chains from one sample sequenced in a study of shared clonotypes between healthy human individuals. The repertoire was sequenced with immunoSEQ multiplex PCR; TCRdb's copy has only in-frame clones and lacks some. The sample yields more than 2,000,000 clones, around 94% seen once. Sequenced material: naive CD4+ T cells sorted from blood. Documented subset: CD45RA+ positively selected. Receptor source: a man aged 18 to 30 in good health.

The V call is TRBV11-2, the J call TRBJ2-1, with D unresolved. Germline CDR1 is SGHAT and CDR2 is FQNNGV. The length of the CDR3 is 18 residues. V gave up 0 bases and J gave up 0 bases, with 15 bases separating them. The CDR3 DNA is TGTGCCAGCAGCTTAGATCTGGCGGACGTGGGCTCCTACAATGAGCAGTTCTTC. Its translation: CASSLDLADVGSYNEQFF.

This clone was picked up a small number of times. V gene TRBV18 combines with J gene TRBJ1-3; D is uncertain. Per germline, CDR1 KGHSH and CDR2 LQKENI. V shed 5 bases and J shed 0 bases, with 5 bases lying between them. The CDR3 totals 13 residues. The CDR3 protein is CASSEVSGNTIYF. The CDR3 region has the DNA TGTGCCAGCTCAGAAGTCTCTGGAAACACCATATATTTT.

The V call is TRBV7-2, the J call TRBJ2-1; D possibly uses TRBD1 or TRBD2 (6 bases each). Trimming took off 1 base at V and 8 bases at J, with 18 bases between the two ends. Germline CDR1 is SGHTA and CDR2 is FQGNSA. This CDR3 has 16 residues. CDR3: CASSLVGFGGGDEQFF. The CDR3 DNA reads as TGTGCCAGCAGCTTAGTGGGTTTCGGGGGCGGAGATGAGCAGTTCTTC.

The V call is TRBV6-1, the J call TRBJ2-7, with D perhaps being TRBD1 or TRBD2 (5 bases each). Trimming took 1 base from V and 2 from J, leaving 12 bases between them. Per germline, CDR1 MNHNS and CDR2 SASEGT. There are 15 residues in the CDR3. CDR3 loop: CASSEEGTVPYEQYF. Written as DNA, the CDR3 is TGTGCCAGCAGTGAAGAAGGGACCGTTCCCTACGAGCAGTACTTC.